This T cell receptor beta chain stems from a study of blood T cell repertoires in COVID-19. Study-wide context: The United States, Italy and Spain provided the acute and convalescent COVID-19 samples. In each case, the material was cDNA or gDNA derived from T cells, B-cell-depleted T cells, or PBMCs.

With 7 bases clipped from V and 5 bases from J, the junction kept 7 bases outside the gene matches. The length of the CDR3 is 13 residues. CDR1 MNHEY and CDR2 SMNVEV come from the germline V gene (reference sequence). Clones were sequenced by immunoSEQ multiplex PCR, and TCRdb holds only the in-frame ones, with some missing. The data hold around 260,000 clones, with 65% to 90% observed a single time. This clone was recorded once. Material for sequencing was peripheral blood. The chain carries TRBV27 and TRBJ1-1; TRBD1 agrees at 7 bases. The TCR originated in a human donor in a cohort sampled during active COVID-19. Written as DNA, the CDR3 is TGTGCCAGCACTCGACAGGGAAGGACTGAAGCTTTCTTT. It specifies CASTRQGRTEAFF.